The present T cell receptor beta chain was sequenced within a study of beta chain features in type 1 diabetes. V gave up 8 bases and J gave up 0 bases; unmatched junction bases: 10. The CDR3 spans 17 residues. The germline V gene encodes CDR1 SNHLY and CDR2 FYNNEI. A few counts support this clone. Its target is unknown. Reverse transcription of all isolated RNA meant that expressed TCRB transcripts were sequenced. Using immunoSEQ multiplex PCR, the repertoire was profiled, and TCRdb retains in-frame clones only, with some absent. Among 970,000 or so clones listed, around a sixth were seen once. Findings of the study overall: Possible PCR preference for shorter templates applied equally to patients and controls. Sequencing from cDNA could over-represent high-TCR-expressing cells. In every one of the four CD4+ subsets, TCRB CDR3s were moderately but significantly shorter in Type 1 diabetes patients. When VDJ junctions were examined, type 1 diabetes patients showed fewer insertions and more deletions.

The sequenced sample consisted of naive CD4+ T cells from blood. This TCR was recovered from a woman aged 18 to 35 in good health. The V and J genes are TRBV2 and TRBJ2-4; the match to TRBD2 covers 10 bases. In nucleotides, the CDR3 is TGTGCCAGCCGCGGTATAGGACTAGCGGAAGCCAAAAACATTCAGTACTTC. Translation: CASRGIGLAEAKNIQYF.